These 14 T cell receptor beta chains were all obtained from the same sample, sequenced in a study of blood T cells in healthy people across ages. A second PCR of roughly 7 to 11 cycles used a sample-barcoded 5' primer and a J-beta primer mix. TCRdb re-called the 5' RACE reads through MiXCR, storing one row per CDR3 protein. The table records some 370,000 distinct CDR3 sequences, over 45% of them present only once. The sample comprised blood. These receptor sequences come from a man aged 55 to 70 in good health.

This sequence joins TRBV30 and TRBJ2-7; the D call may be TRBD1 or TRBD2 (6 bases each). Germline V lookup: CDR1 GTSNPN, CDR2 SVGIG (reference sequence). V dropped 2 bases and J dropped 7 bases, with 12 bases sitting between them. The CDR3 spans 12 residues. The CDR3 here is CAWSRGGREQYF. In DNA form, the CDR3 reads TGTGCCTGGAGTCGAGGGGGGAGAGAGCAGTACTTC.

Only a few counts were recorded for this clonotype. This could be a read error, since a much larger clone is one nucleotide away. V is TRBV7-2 and J is TRBJ2-3; 8 nucleotides match TRBD2. Germline values: CDR1 SGHTA, CDR2 FQGNSA. The CDR3 is 13 amino acids. V dropped 5 bases and J dropped 10; count of bases not matched to a gene: 8. CDR3 amino acids: CASSPHAGGAQYF. The CDR3 nucleotides read TGTGCCAGCAGCCCCCACGCGGGAGGTGCGCAGTATTTT.

This chain links TRBV28 with TRBJ2-4, with 8 nucleotides matching TRBD1. The CDR3 spans 15 residues. The germline V gene has CDR1 MDHEN and CDR2 SYDVKM. The ends lost 7 bases at V and 13 bases at J; junction bases unmatched: 18. The DNA of the CDR3 is TGTGCCAGCATCGCCACTATGACAGGGGCAGGGGAGCAGTACTTC. As protein: CASIATMTGAGEQYF.

This clonotype was recorded a few times. This chain connects TRBV6-5 to TRBJ2-3, with 7 positions matching TRBD2. The CDR3 consists of 13 residues. Germline V gene lookup returns CDR1 MNHEY and CDR2 SVGAGI. Unmatched junction bases numbered 1, after V lost 7 bases and J lost 0 bases. The CDR3 loop reads CASKRDSTDTQYF. CDR3 sequence (DNA): TGTGCCAGCAAGCGGGACAGCACAGATACGCAGTATTTT.

This clonotype appeared a few times. The genes are TRBV7-2 and TRBJ1-1, with 11 bases matching TRBD1. Per the germline V gene, CDR1 is SGHTA and CDR2 is FQGNSA. The CDR3 totals 14 residues. V was clipped by 5 bases and J by 6 bases; unmatched bases: 5. The CDR3 DNA follows: TGTGCCAGCAGCGTTAGGACAGGGGGCTCTGAAGCTTTCTTT. Its protein product is CASSVRTGGSEAFF. The full variable domain, in which reference TRBV7-2 and TRBJ1-1 provide the parts outside the CDR3, is GAGVSQSPSNKVTEKGKDVELRCDPISGHTALYWYRQSLGQGLEFLIYFQGNSAPDKSGLPSDRFSAERTGGSVSTLTIQRTQQEDSAVYLCASSVRTGGSEAFFGQGTRLTVV.

This clonotype was picked up many times. The chain joins TRBV7-3 to TRBJ2-7; no clear D. The germline V gene has CDR1 SGHTA and CDR2 FQGTGA. The CDR3 loop spans 13 amino acids. V lost 4 bases and J lost 7, with 14 bases in between. CDR3 coding DNA: TGTGCCAGCAGCTACTCTTATAACAATGAGCAGTACTTC. It yields the protein CASSYSYNNEQYF. Variable domain in full (rest from reference TRBV7-3 and TRBJ2-7): GAGVSQTPSNKVTEKGKYVELRCDPISGHTALYWYRQSLGQGPEFLIYFQGTGAADDSGLPNDRFFAVRPEGSVSTLKIQRTERGDSAVYLCASSYSYNNEQYFGPGTRLTVT.

This clonotype was seen a handful of times. This chain links TRBV30 with TRBJ2-7; D perhaps matches TRBD2 (6 bases). V lost 6 bases to trimming and J lost 3 bases, with 9 bases between them. This CDR3 spans 11 amino acids. The germline V gene has CDR1 GTSNPN and CDR2 SVGIG (reference sequence). The CDR3 spells CACKGLYEQYF. The DNA of the CDR3 is TGTGCCTGTAAGGGACTCTACGAGCAGTACTTC.

This clonotype has only a few counts. This rearrangement joins TRBV5-1 to TRBJ2-5, with D maybe TRBD2 (5 bases). V lost 0 bases and J lost 11, with 17 bases in between. Germline V CDR1 and CDR2: SGHRS, YFSETQ. CDR3 size: 14 residues. As DNA, the CDR3 is TGCGCCAGCAGCTTGGGAGGGTACACGGATGAGCAGTACTTC. It translates to CASSLGGYTDEQYF.

This clonotype was counted once. The rearrangement uses TRBV7-9 and TRBJ1-1; 9 nucleotides align to TRBD1. The CDR3 contains 15 residues. Per the germline V gene, CDR1 is SEHNR and CDR2 is FQNEAQ (reference sequence). Trimming took 5 bases from V and 1 from J; bases not matched to a gene: 5. As DNA, the CDR3 is TGTGCCAGCAGCGCAAGGGGACAGGGGAACACTGAAGCTTTCTTT. Protein product: CASSARGQGNTEAFF.

V usage is TRBV20-1 and J usage is TRBJ2-3, with 7 bases that match TRBD2. The junction had 22 bases not matched to a gene; V was cut back by 8 bases and J by 8 bases. The germline CDR1 and CDR2 sequences are DFQATT and SNEGSKA (reference sequence). This CDR3 is built from 16 residues. The CDR3 spells CSFDGPALAAAGTQYF. CDR3 sequence (DNA): TGCAGTTTCGACGGGCCGGCGCTAGCGGCCGCGGGTACGCAGTATTTT.

In the case of this clonotype: A junction boundary mismatches the germline segment, possibly from a read error. The gene calls are TRBV12-3 or TRBV12-4 and TRBJ2-7; D gene ambiguous. This CDR3 region has 15 residues. As DNA, the CDR3 is TGTGCCAGCAGTTCAACGAGAGCGAGAGCCTATGAGCAGTACTTC. This encodes CASSSTRARAYEQYF.

J is TRBJ2-5 and V is TRBV4-2; 9 bases line up with TRBD2. This CDR3 has 15 amino acids. CDR1 and CDR2 from the germline V gene are LGHNA and YNFKEQ. Unmatched junction bases numbered 6, after V lost 2 bases and J lost 5 bases. In DNA form, the CDR3 reads TGTGCCAGCAGCCAACTTAGCGGGAGCGGGGAGACCCAGTACTTC. It specifies CASSQLSGSGETQYF.

CDR3 DNA sequence: TGCAGTGCCGACCCAGCGGGAGCACAAGAGACCCAGTACTTC. Its translation: CSADPAGAQETQYF. The V call is TRBV20-1, the J call TRBJ2-5; 8 bases fit TRBD2. J lost 2 bases, V lost 6 bases, and 8 bases had no gene match. This CDR3 spans 14 amino acids. CDR1 and CDR2 (germline): DFQATT, SNEGSKA (reference sequence).

This clonotype was counted only a few times. This chain links TRBV11-2 with TRBJ2-7; TRBD2 might be the D (6 bases). The CDR3 contains 13 residues. Germline V gene sequence: CDR1 SGHAT, CDR2 FQNNGV. V gave up 5 bases and J gave up 5 bases, with 13 bases separating them. The CDR3 protein is CASSGRGGDEQYF. DNA of the CDR3: TGTGCCAGCAGCGGCCGGGGAGGCGACGAGCAGTACTTC.